This TCR beta chain is drawn from a study of blood T cells in healthy people across ages. The table lists this clonotype with many counts. The authors ran a second PCR of roughly 6 to 12 cycles using a sample-barcoded 5' primer and a J-beta primer mix. In TCRdb, the 5' RACE reads were re-called with MiXCR into one record per CDR3 protein. The table has some 730,000 distinct CDR3 sequences, 22% seen once. With 3 bases removed from V and 0 bases from J, the gap between germline ends came to 10 bases. CDR3 size: 15 residues. The sequence was collected from a man in his 70s in good health. Specimen: blood. The rearrangement links TRBV12-3 or TRBV12-4 to TRBJ2-3, with D unresolved. CDR3 in amino acids: CASSFRRTSTDTQYF. The CDR3 nucleotides are TGTGCCAGCAGTTTCCGGCGGACCAGCACAGATACGCAGTATTTT.